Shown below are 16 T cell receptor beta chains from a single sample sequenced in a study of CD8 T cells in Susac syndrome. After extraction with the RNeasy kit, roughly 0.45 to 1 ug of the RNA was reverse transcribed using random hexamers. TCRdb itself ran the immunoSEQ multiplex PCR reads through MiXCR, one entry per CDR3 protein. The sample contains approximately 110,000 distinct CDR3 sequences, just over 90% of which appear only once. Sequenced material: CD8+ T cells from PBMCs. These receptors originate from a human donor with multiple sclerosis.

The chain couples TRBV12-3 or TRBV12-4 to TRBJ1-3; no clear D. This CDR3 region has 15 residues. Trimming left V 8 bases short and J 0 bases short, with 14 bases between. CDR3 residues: CASGSAWDSGNTIYF. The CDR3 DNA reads TGTGCCAGCGGGTCCGCGTGGGACTCTGGAAACACCATATATTTT.

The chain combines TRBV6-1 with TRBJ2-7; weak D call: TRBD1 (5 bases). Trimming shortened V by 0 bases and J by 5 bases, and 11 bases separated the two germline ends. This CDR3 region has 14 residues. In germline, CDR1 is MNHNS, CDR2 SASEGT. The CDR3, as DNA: TGTGCCAGCAGTGAAGCTAGGGGTCCACACGAGCAGTACGTC. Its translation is CASSEARGPHEQYV.

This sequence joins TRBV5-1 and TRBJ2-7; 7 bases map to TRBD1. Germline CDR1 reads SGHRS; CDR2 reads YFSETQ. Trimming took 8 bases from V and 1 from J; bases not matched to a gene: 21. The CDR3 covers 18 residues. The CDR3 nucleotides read TGCGCCAGTGGACCGGGGTATAAAACAGGACAGGTTTCCTACGAGCAGTACTTC. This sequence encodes CASGPGYKTGQVSYEQYF.

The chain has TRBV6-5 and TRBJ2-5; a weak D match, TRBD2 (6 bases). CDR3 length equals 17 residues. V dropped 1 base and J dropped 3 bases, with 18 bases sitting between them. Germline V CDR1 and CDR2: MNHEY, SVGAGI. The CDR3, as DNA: TGTGCCAGCAGTTACTACCCACGAGGGACTCGAGAAGAGACCCAGTACTTC. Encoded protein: CASSYYPRGTREETQYF.

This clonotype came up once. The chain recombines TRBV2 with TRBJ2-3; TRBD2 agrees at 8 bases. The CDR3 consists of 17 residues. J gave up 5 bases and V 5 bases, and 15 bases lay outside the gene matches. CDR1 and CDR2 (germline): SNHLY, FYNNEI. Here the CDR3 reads CASSRSSGSRTGDTQYF. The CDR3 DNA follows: TGTGCCAGCAGTCGATCTAGCGGGTCCCGGACCGGAGATACGCAGTATTTT.

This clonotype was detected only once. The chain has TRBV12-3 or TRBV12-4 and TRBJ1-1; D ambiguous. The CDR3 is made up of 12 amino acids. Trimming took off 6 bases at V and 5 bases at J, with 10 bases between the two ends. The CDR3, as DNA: TGTGCCAGCAGCCCTGACACGACTGAAGCTTTCTTT. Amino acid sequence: CASSPDTTEAFF.

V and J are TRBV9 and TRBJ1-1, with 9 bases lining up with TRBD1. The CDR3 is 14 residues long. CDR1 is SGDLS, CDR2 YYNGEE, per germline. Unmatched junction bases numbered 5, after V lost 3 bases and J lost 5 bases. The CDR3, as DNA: TGTGCCAGCAGCGAAGGGACAGGGCGGACTGAAGCTTTCTTT. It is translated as CASSEGTGRTEAFF.

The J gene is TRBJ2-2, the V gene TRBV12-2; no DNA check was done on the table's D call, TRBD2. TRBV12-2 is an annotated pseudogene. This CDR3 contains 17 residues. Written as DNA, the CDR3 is TGTGCAAGTCGCTTAGCGCCTCCGGGAGGGAACACCGGGGAGCTGTTTTTT. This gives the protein CASRLAPPGGNTGELFF.

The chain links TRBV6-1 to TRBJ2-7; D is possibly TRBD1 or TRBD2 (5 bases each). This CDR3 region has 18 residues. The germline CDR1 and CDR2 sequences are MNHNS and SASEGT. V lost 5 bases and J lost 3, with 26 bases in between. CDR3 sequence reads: CASSKSQPGPTVGYEQYV. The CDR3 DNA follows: TGTGCCAGCAGTAAATCACAACCGGGACCCACGGTAGGCTACGAGCAGTACGTC.

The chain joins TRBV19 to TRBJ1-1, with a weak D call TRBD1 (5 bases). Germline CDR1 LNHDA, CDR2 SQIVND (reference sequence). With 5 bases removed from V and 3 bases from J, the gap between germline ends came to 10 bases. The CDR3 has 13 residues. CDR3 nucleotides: TGTGCCAGTAGTGTGACAGAAGACACTGAAGCTTTCTTT. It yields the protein CASSVTEDTEAFF.

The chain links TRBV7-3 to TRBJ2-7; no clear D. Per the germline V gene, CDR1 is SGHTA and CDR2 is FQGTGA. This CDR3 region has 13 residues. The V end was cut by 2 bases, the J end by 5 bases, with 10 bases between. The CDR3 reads CASSLSTADEQYF. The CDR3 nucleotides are TGTGCCAGCAGCTTATCAACCGCAGACGAGCAGTACTTC.

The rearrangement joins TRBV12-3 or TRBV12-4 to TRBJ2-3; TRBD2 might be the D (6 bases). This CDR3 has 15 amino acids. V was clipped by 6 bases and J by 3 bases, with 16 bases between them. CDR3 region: CASSRLAIGTDTQYF. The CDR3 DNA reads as TGTGCCAGCAGCCGCCTAGCGATCGGGACAGATACGCAGTATTTT.

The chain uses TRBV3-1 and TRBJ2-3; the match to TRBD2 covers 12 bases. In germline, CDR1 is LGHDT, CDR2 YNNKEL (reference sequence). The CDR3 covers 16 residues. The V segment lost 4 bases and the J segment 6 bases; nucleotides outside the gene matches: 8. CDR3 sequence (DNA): TGTGCCAGCAGCCCCTGGGCTAGCGGGGGGGAGGATACGCAGTATTTT. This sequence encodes CASSPWASGGEDTQYF.

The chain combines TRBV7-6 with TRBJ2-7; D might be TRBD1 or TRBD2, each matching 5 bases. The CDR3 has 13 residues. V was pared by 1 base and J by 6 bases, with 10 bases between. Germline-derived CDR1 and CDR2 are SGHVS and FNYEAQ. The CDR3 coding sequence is TGTGCCAGCAGCTTAGAAATGGGGACCGAGCAGTACTTC. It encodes CASSLEMGTEQYF.

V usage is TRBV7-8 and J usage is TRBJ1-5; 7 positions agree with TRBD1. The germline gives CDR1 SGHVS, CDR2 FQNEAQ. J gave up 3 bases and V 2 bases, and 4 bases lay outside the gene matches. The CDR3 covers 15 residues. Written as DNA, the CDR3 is TGTGCCAGCAGCTTATACAGGGGAGCCAATCAGCCCCAGCATTTT. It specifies CASSLYRGANQPQHF. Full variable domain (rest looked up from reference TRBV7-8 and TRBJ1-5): GAGVSQSPRYKVAKRGQDVALRCDPISGHVSLFWYQQALGQGPEFLTYFQNEAQLDKSGLPSDRFFAERPEGSVSTLKIQRTQQEDSAVYLCASSLYRGANQPQHFGDGTRLSIL.

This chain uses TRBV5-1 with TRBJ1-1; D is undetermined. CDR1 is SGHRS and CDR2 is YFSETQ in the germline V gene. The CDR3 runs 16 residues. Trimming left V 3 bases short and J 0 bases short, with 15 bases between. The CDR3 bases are TGCGCCAGCAGCTCACGACTGTCAGGTTTGAACACTGAAGCTTTCTTT. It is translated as CASSSRLSGLNTEAFF.